This T cell receptor beta chain was found in a study of cytomegalovirus exposure and HLA in healthy donors. Study context: Genetic ancestry analysis placed over 65% of the 398 donors that were genotyped in the Caucasian-associated cluster. General study points: One variant, a missense change in DCLRE1C, was linked in a later analysis to TCR beta V- and J-gene trimming. Analysis performed later showed TCR beta chains linked to HLA being more clonally expanded than equally common others.

For this clone: The antigen remains unidentified.

This CDR3 is 13 amino acids long. Trimming shortened V by 5 bases and J by 9 bases, and 14 bases separated the two germline ends. Germline assignment: CDR1 SGHTA and CDR2 FQGTGA. Healthy bone marrow donors made up the cohort. The PCR made use of 60 Vbeta and 13 Jbeta primers. Profiling relied on immunoSEQ multiplex PCR, and the TCRdb table lists in-frame clones only, not all of them. The sample yields fewer than 150,000 clones, roughly three quarters seen once. The origin of this receptor is a man in his forties or fifties in good health and CMV-seronegative. Sequencing used PBMCs. This chain joins TRBV7-3 and TRBJ2-1; D is uncertain. CDR3 loop: CASSLNSNVEQFF. CDR3 nucleotides: TGTGCCAGCAGCCTCAACAGCAACGTTGAGCAGTTCTTC. Drawing the rest from reference TRBV7-3 and TRBJ2-1, the complete variable domain is GAGVSQTPSNKVTEKGKYVELRCDPISGHTALYWYRQSLGQGPEFLIYFQGTGAADDSGLPNDRFFAVRPEGSVSTLKIQRTERGDSAVYLCASSLNSNVEQFFGPGTRLTVL.